Listed below are T cell receptor beta chains from one sample, sequenced in a study of blood T cells in healthy people across ages. TCRdb reanalysed the 5' RACE reads using MiXCR and keeps one entry per CDR3 protein. Among more than 900,000 distinct CDR3 sequences listed, approximately 26% were seen once. A further study also used this sample, focusing on T cells of mothers and their children.

Sequenced material: blood. These receptors were taken from a girl aged 2-10 years in good health. CDR3s include the opening cysteine and the closing phenylalanine or tryptophan. A D gene is named only where the DNA matches it firmly. Part of the rows lack a size; the others show once, few, many or a class for expanded clones.

>TRBV28|few|TRBD1|TRBJ2-7
TGTGCCAGCAGTTTTTTCGGGACAGATACCTACGAGCAGTACTTC
CASSFFGTDTYEQYF
>TRBV7-2|NA|NA|TRBJ1-5
TGTGCCAGCAGCTTAGCGGGGGGCACCCCTTTTGAGCCCCAGCATTTT
CASSLAGGTPFEPQHF
>TRBV20-1|NA|TRBD1|TRBJ2-5
TGCAGTGCTAGGGACTGGGGGACAGGGCAAGAGACCCAGTACTTC
CSARDWGTGQETQYF
>TRBV20-1|NA|NA|TRBJ2-2
TGCAGTGCTAGACAGCAGGGGAACACCGGGGAGCTGTTTTTT
CSARQQGNTGELFF
>TRBV14|NA|NA|TRBJ1-2
TGTGCCAGCAGCCAAGTAAGAGGCGGCTACACCTTC
CASSQVRGGYTF
>TRBV28|NA|NA|TRBJ2-3
TGTGCCAGCATTGGGGCGGGCACAACAGATACGCAGTATTTT
CASIGAGTTDTQYF
>TRBV29-1|few|TRBD2|TRBJ2-5
TGCAGCGTTGAAGATTTATCGGGACTACCGTTCTTC
CSVEDLSGLPFF
>TRBV7-9|few|TRBD2|TRBJ2-7
TGTGCCAGCAGCCTCGGGGCGGGAGCAGACGAGCAGTACTTC
CASSLGAGADEQYF
>TRBV29-1|once|NA|TRBJ2-7
TGCAGCGTTGGTCCGGACGGGTACGAGCAGTACTTC
CSVGPDGYEQYF
>TRBV7-3|once|NA|TRBJ2-6
TGTGCCAGCAGTTACGAATCCTCTGGGGCCAACGTCCTGACTTTC
CASSYESSGANVLTF
>TRBV11-2|NA|TRBD2|TRBJ2-1
TGTGCCAGCAGCTTATTATGGGGGGGCAATGAGCAGTTCTTC
CASSLLWGGNEQFF
>TRBV27|few|NA|TRBJ2-1
TGTGCCAGCACACCGAATTTCCGGGACTTAATCTACAATGAGCAGTTCTTC
CASTPNFRDLIYNEQFF
>TRBV20-1|few|NA|TRBJ2-3
TGCAGTGCTAGAGATTCGGGGGATACGCAGTATTTT
CSARDSGDTQYF
>TRBV6-2/TRBV6-3|few|NA|TRBJ2-1
TGTGCCAGCAGCAAGACTAGCTCCTACAATGAGCAGTTCTTC
CASSKTSSYNEQFF
>TRBV20-1|NA|NA|TRBJ2-3
TGCAGTGCCCATTCGGACACCCGCACAGATACGCAGTATTTT
CSAHSDTRTDTQYF
>TRBV20-1|NA|NA|TRBJ2-5
TGCAGTGCCCCCAAAGTAGAGGGGAGTGAGACCCAGTACTTC
CSAPKVEGSETQYF
>TRBV5-6|few|NA|TRBJ2-7
TGTGCCAGCAGCTTTCAGGGTAGCGAGCAGTACTTC
CASSFQGSEQYF
>TRBV12-3/TRBV12-4|NA|TRBD1|TRBJ2-4
TGTGCCAGCAGCCGGACAGGCTTAGCCAAAAACATTCAGTACTTC
CASSRTGLAKNIQYF
>TRBV19|NA|NA|TRBJ1-1
TGTGCCAGTAGTATAGGGCCAGGTTTGAGAGAAGCTTTCTTT
CASSIGPGLREAFF
>TRBV7-2|few|NA|TRBJ2-5
TGTGCCAGCAGCTCGCTCAGACTTGGAGAGACCCAGTACTTC
CASSSLRLGETQYF
>TRBV28|NA|NA|TRBJ2-1
TGTGCCAGCAGTTTCTCTCTGGAGAGAGGGGAGCAGTTCTTC
CASSFSLERGEQFF
>TRBV6-2/TRBV6-3|few|NA|TRBJ2-1
TGTGCCAGCAGCTCCGCTAGCGAGTCCTACAATGAGCAGTTCTTC
CASSSASESYNEQFF
>TRBV5-8|many|NA|TRBJ2-1
TGTGCCAGCAGCCGCGGCAGGGAGCAGTTCTTC
CASSRGREQFF
>TRBV21-1|few|NA|TRBJ2-7
TGTGCCAGCAGCGCCCAAGGACAGGGCGGCGAGCAGTACTTC
CASSAQGQGGEQYF
>TRBV7-9|once|NA|TRBJ2-5
TGTGCCAGCAGCTTCCAGAGAGACTGGAGTGACTCCCCGGGGGAGACCCAGTACTTC
CASSFQRDWSDSPGETQYF
>TRBV11-2|few|NA|TRBJ1-2
TGTGCCAGCAGCCCCAGGGTCGGGTCAGACTATGGCTACGCCTTC
CASSPRVGSDYGYAF
>TRBV20-1|NA|TRBD1|TRBJ1-1
TGCAGTGCTCGGGACAGGGGACCTTCAAGCGCTGAAGCTTTCTTT
CSARDRGPSSAEAFF
>TRBV9|few|TRBD2|TRBJ2-7
TGTGCCAGCAGCGCTAGCGGGATTTCCTACGAGCAGTACTTC
CASSASGISYEQYF
>TRBV7-8|few|TRBD1|TRBJ1-2
TGTGCCAGCAGCCTGTCGCGCAGGGGGCGGATTAACTATGGCTACACCTTC
CASSLSRRGRINYGYTF
>TRBV6-2/TRBV6-3|NA|TRBD1|TRBJ1-1
TGTGCCAGCAGTTATCCGGGACAGCGGGAAGACACTGAAGCTTTCTTT
CASSYPGQREDTEAFF
>TRBV12-3/TRBV12-4|few|NA|TRBJ2-5
TGTGCCAGCAGTTTGGGGGACCCCCTGACCGAGACCCAGTACTTC
CASSLGDPLTETQYF
>TRBV6-6|NA|NA|TRBJ2-5
TGTGCCAGCGCCCGGTCCCAAGAGACCCAGTACTTC
CASARSQETQYF
>TRBV10-3|few|NA|TRBJ2-7
TGTGCCATCAGTGAAGGGTCCGGGGATCCCTACGAGCAGTACTTC
CAISEGSGDPYEQYF
>TRBV5-1|many|NA|TRBJ2-5
TGCGCCAGCAGCTTAGAGCAACAAGAGACCCAGTACTTC
CASSLEQQETQYF
>TRBV29-1|NA|TRBD1|TRBJ1-3
TGCAGCGTTGAGTTTCCCGACAGGGTTGATTCTGGAAACACCATATATTTT
CSVEFPDRVDSGNTIYF
>TRBV12-3/TRBV12-4|few|TRBD1|TRBJ2-7
TGTGCCAGCAGTTTACGACAGGGAACCTCCTACGAGCAGTACTTC
CASSLRQGTSYEQYF
>TRBV2|few|TRBD1|TRBJ2-1
TGTGCCATCAGGACAGGGTCCTACAATGAGCAGTTCTTC
CAIRTGSYNEQFF
>TRBV7-9|few|NA|TRBJ1-3
TGTGCCAGCAGCTTAGAGCAGGTCCCTTCTGGAAACACCATATATTTT
CASSLEQVPSGNTIYF
>TRBV10-3|NA|NA|TRBJ2-2
TGTGCCTGTAACAGGGAGAACACCGGGGAGCTGTTTTTT
CACNRENTGELFF
>TRBV12-5|NA|NA|TRBJ1-2
TGTGCTAGTGGGACACGGGTCTATGGCTACACCTTC
CASGTRVYGYTF
>TRBV7-8|NA|TRBD2|TRBJ2-1
TGTGCCAGCAGCTTCCAAACTAGCGGGCCTTACAATGAGCAGTTCTTC
CASSFQTSGPYNEQFF
>TRBV6-2/TRBV6-3|few|NA|TRBJ2-2
TGTGCCAGCAGGACGGCGAACACCGGGGAGCTGCTTTTT
CASRTANTGELLF
>TRBV20-1|few|NA|TRBJ2-2
TGCAGTGCTAGAGATGGACGGGGAGCCGGGGAGCTGTTTTTT
CSARDGRGAGELFF
>TRBV15|NA|NA|TRBJ1-2
TGTGCCACCAGCAGAGTAATTAGTTTTGAGGCAGCCTTC
CATSRVISFEAAF
>TRBV3-1|NA|TRBD2|TRBJ2-1
TGTGCCAGCAGCAGGACTAGATACAATGAGCAGTTCTTC
CASSRTRYNEQFF
>TRBV12-3/TRBV12-4|few|NA|TRBJ1-2
TGTGCCAGCACCTCTAGGACAGCGCAAGGCTACACCTTC
CASTSRTAQGYTF
>TRBV4-1|NA|NA|TRBJ2-7
TGCGCCAGCAGCCAAGAAGTCCGGACGCTGTCCTACGAGCAGTACTTC
CASSQEVRTLSYEQYF
>TRBV7-2|NA|TRBD2|TRBJ2-1
TGTGCCAGCAGCTCGTTAGCGGGAGCAGTTGAGAATGAGCAGTTCTTC
CASSSLAGAVENEQFF
>TRBV7-9|NA|NA|TRBJ2-7
TGTGCCAGCAGTTCGGAAAGGGCCAGGGGAAACGAGCAGTACTTC
CASSSERARGNEQYF
>TRBV20-1|few|NA|TRBJ2-2
TGCAGTGCTAGAGATCCTGAAGGGACCGGGGAGCTGTTTTTT
CSARDPEGTGELFF
>TRBV7-6|NA|TRBD2|TRBJ2-1
TGTGCCAGCAGCTTTCCTAGCGGGGGTAGTAGCTCCTACAATGAGCAGTTCTTC
CASSFPSGGSSSYNEQFF
>TRBV29-1|few|NA|TRBJ2-5
TGCAGCGATGGAAGGGACTCGCCGGGGGAGACCCAGTACTTC
CSDGRDSPGETQYF
>TRBV6-6|few|NA|TRBJ1-2
TGTGCCAGCTATAGCGCGGGCTACACCTTC
CASYSAGYTF
>TRBV9|many|NA|TRBJ1-2
TGTGCCAGCACCGTGTCGGGGCTATCCTATGGCTACACCTTC
CASTVSGLSYGYTF